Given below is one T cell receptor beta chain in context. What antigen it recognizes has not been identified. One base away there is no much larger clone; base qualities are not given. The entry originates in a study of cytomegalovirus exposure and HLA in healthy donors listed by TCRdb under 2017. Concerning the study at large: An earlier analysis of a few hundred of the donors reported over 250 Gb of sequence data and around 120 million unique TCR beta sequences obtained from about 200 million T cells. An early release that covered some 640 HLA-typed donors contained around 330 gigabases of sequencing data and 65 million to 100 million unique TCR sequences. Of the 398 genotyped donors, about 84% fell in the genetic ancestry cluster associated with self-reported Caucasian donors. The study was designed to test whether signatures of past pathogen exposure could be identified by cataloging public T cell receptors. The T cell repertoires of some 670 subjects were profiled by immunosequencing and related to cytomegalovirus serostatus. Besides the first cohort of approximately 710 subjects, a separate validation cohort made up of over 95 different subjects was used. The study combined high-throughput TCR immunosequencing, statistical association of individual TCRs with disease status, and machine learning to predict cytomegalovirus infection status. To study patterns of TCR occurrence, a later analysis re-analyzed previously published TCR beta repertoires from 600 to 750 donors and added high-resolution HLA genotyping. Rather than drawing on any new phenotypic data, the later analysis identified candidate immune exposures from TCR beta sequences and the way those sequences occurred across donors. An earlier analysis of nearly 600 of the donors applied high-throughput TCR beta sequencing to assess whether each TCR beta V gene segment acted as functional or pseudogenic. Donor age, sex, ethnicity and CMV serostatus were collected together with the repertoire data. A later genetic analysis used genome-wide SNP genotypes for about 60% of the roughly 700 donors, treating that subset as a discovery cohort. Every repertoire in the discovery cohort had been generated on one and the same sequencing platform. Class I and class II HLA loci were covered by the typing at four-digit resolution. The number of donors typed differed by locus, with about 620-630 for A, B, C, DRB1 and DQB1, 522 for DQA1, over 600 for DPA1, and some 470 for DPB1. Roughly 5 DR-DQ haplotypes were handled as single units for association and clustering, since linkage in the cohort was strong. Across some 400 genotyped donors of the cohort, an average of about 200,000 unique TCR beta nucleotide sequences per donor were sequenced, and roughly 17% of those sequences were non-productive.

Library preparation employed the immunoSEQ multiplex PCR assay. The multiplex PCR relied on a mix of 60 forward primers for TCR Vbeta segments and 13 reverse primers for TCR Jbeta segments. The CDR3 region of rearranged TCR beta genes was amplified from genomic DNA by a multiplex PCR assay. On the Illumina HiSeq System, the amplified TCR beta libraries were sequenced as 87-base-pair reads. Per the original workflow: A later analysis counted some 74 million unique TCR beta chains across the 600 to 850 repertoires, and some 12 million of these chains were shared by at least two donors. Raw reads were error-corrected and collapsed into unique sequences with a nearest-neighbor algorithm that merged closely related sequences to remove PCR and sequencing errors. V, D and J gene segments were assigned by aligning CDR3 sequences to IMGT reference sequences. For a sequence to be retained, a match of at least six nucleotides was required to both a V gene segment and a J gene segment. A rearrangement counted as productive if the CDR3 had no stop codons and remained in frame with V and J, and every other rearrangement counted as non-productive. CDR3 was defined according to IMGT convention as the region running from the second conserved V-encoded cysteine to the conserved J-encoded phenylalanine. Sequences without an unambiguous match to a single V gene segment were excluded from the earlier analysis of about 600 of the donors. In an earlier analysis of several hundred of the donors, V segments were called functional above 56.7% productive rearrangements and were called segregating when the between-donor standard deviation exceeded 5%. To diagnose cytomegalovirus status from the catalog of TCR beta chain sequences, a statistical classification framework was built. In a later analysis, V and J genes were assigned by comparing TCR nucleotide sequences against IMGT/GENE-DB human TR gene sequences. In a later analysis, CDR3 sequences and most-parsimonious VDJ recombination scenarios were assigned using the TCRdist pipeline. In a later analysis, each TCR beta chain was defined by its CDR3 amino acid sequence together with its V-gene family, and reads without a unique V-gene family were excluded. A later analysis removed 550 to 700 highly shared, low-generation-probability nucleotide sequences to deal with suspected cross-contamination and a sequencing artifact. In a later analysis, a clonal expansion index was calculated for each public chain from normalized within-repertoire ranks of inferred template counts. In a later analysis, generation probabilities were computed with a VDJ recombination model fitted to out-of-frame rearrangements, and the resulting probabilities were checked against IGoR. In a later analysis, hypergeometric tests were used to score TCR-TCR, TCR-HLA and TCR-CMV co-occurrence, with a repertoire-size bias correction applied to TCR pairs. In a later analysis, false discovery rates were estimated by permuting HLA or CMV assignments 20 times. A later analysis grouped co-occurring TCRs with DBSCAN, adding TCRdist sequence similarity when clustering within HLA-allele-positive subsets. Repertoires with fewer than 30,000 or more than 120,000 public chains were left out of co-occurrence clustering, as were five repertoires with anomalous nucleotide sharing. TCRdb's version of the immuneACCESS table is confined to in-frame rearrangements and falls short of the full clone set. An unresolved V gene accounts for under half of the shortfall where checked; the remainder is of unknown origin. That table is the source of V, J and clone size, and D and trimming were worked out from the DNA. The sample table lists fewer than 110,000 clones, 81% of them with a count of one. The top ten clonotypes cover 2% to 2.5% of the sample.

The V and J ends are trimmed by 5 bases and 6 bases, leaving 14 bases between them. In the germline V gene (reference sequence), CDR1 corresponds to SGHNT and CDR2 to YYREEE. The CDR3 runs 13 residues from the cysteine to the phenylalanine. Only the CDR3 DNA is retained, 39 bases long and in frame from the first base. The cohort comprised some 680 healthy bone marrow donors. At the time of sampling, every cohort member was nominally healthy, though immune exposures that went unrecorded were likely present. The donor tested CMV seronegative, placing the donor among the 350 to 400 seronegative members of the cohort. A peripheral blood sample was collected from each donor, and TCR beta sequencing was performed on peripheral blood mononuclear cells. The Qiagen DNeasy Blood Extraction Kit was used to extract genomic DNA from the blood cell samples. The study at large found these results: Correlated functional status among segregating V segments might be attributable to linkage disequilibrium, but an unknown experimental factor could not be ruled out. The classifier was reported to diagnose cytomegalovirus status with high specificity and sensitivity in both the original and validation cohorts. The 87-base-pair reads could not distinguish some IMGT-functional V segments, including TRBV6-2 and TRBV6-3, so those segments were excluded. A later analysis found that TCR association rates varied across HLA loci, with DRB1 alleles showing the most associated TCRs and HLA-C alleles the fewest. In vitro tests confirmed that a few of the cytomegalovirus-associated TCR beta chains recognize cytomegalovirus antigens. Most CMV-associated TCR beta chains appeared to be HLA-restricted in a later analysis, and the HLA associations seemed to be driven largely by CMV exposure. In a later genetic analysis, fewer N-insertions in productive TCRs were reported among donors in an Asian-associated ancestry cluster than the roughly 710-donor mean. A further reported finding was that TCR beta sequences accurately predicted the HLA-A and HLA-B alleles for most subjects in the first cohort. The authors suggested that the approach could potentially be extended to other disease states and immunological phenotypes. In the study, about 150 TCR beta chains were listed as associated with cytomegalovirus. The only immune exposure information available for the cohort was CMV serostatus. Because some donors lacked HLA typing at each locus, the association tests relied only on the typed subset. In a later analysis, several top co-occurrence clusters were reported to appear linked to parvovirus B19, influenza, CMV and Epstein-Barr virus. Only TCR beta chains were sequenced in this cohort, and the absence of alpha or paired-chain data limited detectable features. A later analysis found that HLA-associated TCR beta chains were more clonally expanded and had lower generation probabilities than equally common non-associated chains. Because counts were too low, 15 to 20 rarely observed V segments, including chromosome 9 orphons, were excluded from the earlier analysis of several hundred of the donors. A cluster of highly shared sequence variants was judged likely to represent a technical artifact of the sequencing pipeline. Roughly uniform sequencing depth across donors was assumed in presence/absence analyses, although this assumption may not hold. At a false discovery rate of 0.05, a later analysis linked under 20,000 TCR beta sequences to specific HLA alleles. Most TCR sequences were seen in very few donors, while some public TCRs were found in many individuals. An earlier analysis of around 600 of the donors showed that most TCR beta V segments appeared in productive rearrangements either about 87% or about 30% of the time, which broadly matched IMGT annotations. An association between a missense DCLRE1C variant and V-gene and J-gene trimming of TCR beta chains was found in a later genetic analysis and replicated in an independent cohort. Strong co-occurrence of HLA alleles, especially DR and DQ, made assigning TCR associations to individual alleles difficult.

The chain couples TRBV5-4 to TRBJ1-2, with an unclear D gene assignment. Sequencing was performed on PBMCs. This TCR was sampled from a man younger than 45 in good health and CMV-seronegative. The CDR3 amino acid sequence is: CASSYTKPNGYTF. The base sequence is TGTGCCAGCAGTTACACCAAACCCAATGGCTACACCTTC.